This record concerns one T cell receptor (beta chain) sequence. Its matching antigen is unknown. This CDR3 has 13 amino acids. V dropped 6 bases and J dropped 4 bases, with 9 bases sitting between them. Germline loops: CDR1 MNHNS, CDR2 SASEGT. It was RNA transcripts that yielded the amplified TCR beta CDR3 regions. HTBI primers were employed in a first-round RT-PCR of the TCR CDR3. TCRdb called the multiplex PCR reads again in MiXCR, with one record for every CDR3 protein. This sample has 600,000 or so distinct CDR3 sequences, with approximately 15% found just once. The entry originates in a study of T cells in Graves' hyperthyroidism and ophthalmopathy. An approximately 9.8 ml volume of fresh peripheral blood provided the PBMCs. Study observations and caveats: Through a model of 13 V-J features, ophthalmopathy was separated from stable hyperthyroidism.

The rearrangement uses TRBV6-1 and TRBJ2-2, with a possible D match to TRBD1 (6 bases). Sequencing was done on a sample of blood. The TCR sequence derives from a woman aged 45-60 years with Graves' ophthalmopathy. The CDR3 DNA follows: TGTGCCAGCAGGTACAGGGCCACCGGGGAGCTGTTTTTT. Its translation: CASRYRATGELFF.